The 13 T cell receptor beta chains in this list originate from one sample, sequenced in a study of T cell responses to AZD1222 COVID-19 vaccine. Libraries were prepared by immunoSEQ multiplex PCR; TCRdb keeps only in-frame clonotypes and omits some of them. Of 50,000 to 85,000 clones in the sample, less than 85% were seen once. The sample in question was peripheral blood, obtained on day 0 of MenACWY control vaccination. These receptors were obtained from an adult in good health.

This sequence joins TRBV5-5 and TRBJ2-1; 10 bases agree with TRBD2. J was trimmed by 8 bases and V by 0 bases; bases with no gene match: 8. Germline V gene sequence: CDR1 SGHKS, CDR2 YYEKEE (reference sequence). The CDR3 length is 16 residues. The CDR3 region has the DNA TGTGCCAGCAGCTTGGAAAGCGGGGGGGCCCTAGATGAGCAGTTCTTC. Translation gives CASSLESGGALDEQFF.

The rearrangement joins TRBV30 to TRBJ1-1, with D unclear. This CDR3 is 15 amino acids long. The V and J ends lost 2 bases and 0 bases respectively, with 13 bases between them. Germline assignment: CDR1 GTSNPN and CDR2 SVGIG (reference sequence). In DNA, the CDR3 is TGTGCCTGGAGTCCGGGATTGGCGATGAACACTGAAGCTTTCTTT. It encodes CAWSPGLAMNTEAFF.

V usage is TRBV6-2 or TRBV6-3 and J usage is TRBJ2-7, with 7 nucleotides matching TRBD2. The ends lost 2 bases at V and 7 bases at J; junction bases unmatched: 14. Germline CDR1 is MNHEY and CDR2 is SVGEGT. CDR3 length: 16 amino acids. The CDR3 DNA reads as TGTGCCAGCAGTTACCCTCGTGCTAGCGGAAGGGAGGAGCAGTACTTC. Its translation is CASSYPRASGREEQYF.

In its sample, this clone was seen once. CDR3 residues: CAISADSSSTDTQYF. The CDR3, as DNA: TGTGCCATCAGCGCAGACAGCTCTAGCACAGATACGCAGTATTTT. The genes are TRBV10-3 and TRBJ2-3, with D tentatively TRBD1 (5 bases). This CDR3 contains 15 residues. CDR1 and CDR2 from the germline V gene are ENHRY and SYGVKD. V shed 6 bases and J shed 0 bases, with 13 bases lying between them.

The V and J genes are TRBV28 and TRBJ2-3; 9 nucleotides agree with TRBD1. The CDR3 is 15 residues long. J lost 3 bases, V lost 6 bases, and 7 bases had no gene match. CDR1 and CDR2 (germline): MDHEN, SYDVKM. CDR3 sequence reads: CASSLPQGATDTQYF. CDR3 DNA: TGTGCCAGCAGCCTACCACAGGGGGCTACAGATACGCAGTATTTT.

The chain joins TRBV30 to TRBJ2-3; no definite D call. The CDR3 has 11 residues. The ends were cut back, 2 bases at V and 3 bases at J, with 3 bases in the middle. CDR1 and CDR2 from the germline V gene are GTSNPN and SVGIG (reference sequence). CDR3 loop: CAWSSTDTQYF. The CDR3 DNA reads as TGTGCCTGGAGTTCAACAGATACGCAGTATTTT.

CDR3 amino acids: CASSIRVPGELFF. In nucleotides, the CDR3 is TGTGCCAGCAGCATCAGGGTTCCCGGGGAGCTGTTTTTT. V gene TRBV12-3 or TRBV12-4 combines with J gene TRBJ2-2, with D perhaps matching TRBD1 (5 bases). The CDR3 sequence is 13 residues long. The V end was cut by 6 bases, the J end by 6 bases, with 11 bases between.

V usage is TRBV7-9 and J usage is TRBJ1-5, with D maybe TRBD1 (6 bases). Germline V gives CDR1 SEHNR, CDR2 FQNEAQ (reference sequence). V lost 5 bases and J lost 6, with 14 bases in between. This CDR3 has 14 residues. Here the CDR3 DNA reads TGTGCCAGCAGCCAAGGGGGAGGCGCTCAGCCCCAGCATTTT. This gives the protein CASSQGGGAQPQHF.

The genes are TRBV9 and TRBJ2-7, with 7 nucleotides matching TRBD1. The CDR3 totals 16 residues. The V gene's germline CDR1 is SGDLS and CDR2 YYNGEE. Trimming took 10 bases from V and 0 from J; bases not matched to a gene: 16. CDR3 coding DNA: TGTGCCGAAATAGGACAGGACCCTAACTTCTCCTACGAGCAGTACTTC. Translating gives CAEIGQDPNFSYEQYF.

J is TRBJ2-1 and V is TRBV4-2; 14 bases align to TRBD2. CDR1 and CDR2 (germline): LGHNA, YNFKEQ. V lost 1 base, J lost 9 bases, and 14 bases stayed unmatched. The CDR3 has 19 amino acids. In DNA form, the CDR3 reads TGTGCCAGCAGCCAAGGTGGACTAGCGGGAGGAACAGTTAGGGGTGAGCAGTTCTTC. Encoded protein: CASSQGGLAGGTVRGEQFF.

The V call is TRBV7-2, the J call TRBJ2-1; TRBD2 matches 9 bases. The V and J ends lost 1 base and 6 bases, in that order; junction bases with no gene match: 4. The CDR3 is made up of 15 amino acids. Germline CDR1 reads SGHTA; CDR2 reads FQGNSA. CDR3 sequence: CASSLVSGRGNEQFF. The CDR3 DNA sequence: TGTGCCAGCAGCTTAGTTAGCGGGAGAGGCAATGAGCAGTTCTTC.

The chain's CDR3 is CASRRDRLNYEQYF. CDR3 bases: TGTGCCAGCAGGAGGGACAGGTTGAACTACGAGCAGTACTTC. The V call is TRBV6-5, the J call TRBJ2-7, with 8 bases identical to TRBD1. Germline V lookup: CDR1 MNHEY, CDR2 SVGAGI. The CDR3 length is 14 residues. The J segment lost 3 bases and the V segment lost 6 bases, leaving 7 bases of the junction unmatched.

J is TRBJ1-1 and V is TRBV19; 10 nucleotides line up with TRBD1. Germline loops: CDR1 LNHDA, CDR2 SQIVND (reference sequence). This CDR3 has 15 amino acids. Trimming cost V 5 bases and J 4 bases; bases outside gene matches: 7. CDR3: CASSRRDRGRTEAFF. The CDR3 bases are TGTGCCAGTAGTCGCCGGGACAGGGGACGCACTGAAGCTTTCTTT.